Shown below are 32 T cell receptor beta chains from a single sample sequenced in a study of T cell repertoires in cytomegalovirus infection. TCRdb analysed the reads with MiXCR anew, one entry per CDR3 protein. The profile shows some 120,000 distinct CDR3 sequences, 10% of them singletons. Antigens of these TCRs are unknown. Source material: PBMCs, sequenced either directly or after in vitro stimulation (not recorded which). The receptor set was obtained from a human donor in good health (CMV status not recorded). Some clones in this sample may be carry-over from other donors' samples.

This clonotype was observed a few times. The gene calls are TRBV19 and TRBJ2-3, with 10 positions matching TRBD2. V lost 6 bases and J lost 2; bases outside the gene matches: 5. Germline lookup yields CDR1 LNHDA and CDR2 SQIVND (reference sequence). This CDR3 is 15 amino acids long. For the CDR3, the DNA is TGTGCCAGTAGGCGGACTAGCGGTAACACAGATACGCAGTATTTT. This sequence encodes CASRRTSGNTDTQYF. The entire variable domain, with the rest obtained from reference TRBV19 and TRBJ2-3, is as follows: DGGITQSPKYLFRKEGQNVTLSCEQNLNHDAMYWYRQDPGQGLRLIYYSQIVNDFQKGDIAEGYSVSREKKESFPLTVTSAQKNPTAFYLCASRRTSGNTDTQYFGPGTRLTVL.

This clonotype was observed at least ten times. This chain joins TRBV4-2 and TRBJ2-1; D is unclear. The germline V gene has CDR1 LGHNA and CDR2 YNFKEQ. The CDR3 is 14 amino acids. The V and J ends lost 1 base and 9 bases respectively, with 13 bases between them. This CDR3 is CASSQGTDMGEQFF. In DNA, the CDR3 is TGTGCCAGCAGCCAAGGGACGGATATGGGTGAGCAGTTCTTC.

This clonotype was detected only a few times. The J gene is TRBJ2-1, the V gene TRBV7-6; D might be TRBD2 (6 bases). CDR1 and CDR2 from the germline V gene are SGHVS and FNYEAQ. This CDR3 has 16 residues. Trimming shortened V by 2 bases and J by 8 bases, and 19 bases separated the two germline ends. The CDR3 nucleotides are TGTGCCAGCAGCTTATTCGGGGGATCCTTAAGCCATGAGCAGTTCTTC. Its translation is CASSLFGGSLSHEQFF.

Only a few counts were recorded for this clonotype. The V call is TRBV9, the J call TRBJ2-1; TRBD2 is a possible D gene (5 bases). The ends were cut back, 2 bases at V and 7 bases at J, with 19 bases in the middle. The CDR3 length is 16 residues. CDR1 SGDLS and CDR2 YYNGEE come from the germline V gene. CDR3 sequence (DNA): TGTGCCAGCAGCGTCGGGCTACCGGGTCCGGGGAATGAGCAGTTCTTC. Its translation: CASSVGLPGPGNEQFF.

This clonotype was counted at least ten times. The V call is TRBV28, the J call TRBJ1-6; 7 bases line up with TRBD1. This CDR3 contains 13 residues. Germline CDR1 reads MDHEN; CDR2 reads SYDVKM. V trimming: 7 bases; J trimming: 8 bases; junction bases outside the gene matches: 5. The CDR3: CASKGTADSPLHF. In nucleotides, the CDR3 is TGTGCCAGCAAGGGGACAGCTGATTCACCCCTCCACTTT.

This clonotype has ten or more counts. The chain combines TRBV7-8 with TRBJ2-3, with D hard to call. CDR3 length: 14 amino acids. V was pared by 5 bases and J by 1 base, with 10 bases between. CDR1 SGHVS and CDR2 FQNEAQ come from the germline V gene. The CDR3 reads CASSPPPGTDTQYF. DNA of the CDR3: TGTGCCAGCAGCCCTCCCCCTGGCACAGATACGCAGTATTTT.

This clonotype was picked up many times. The chain recombines TRBV7-8 with TRBJ1-1; D ambiguous. The CDR3 is made up of 12 amino acids. CDR1 and CDR2 from the germline V gene are SGHVS and FQNEAQ. Trimming removed 5 bases at V and 6 bases at J, with 10 bases between. The CDR3 sequence is CASSGSIAEAFF. CDR3 in DNA: TGTGCCAGCAGCGGGTCAATAGCTGAAGCTTTCTTT.

This chain uses TRBV6-8 with TRBJ2-7; D remains ambiguous. This CDR3 contains 17 residues. From germline, CDR1 is MNHGY and CDR2 SAAAGT. V was pared by 0 bases and J by 2 bases, with 17 bases between. The CDR3 is CASSYSNWGTNPYEQYF. The CDR3 nucleotides read TGTGCCAGCAGTTACTCGAATTGGGGTACAAATCCCTACGAGCAGTACTTC.

This clonotype was detected ten times or more. The chain uses TRBV7-2 and TRBJ1-1; D unresolved. Germline CDR1 reads SGHTA; CDR2 reads FQGNSA. This CDR3 has 13 amino acids. With 3 bases removed from V and 5 bases from J, the gap between germline ends came to 10 bases. This chain's CDR3 is CASSLSVPTEAFF. CDR3 coding DNA: TGTGCCAGCAGCTTGAGTGTCCCGACTGAAGCTTTCTTT.

In its sample, this clonotype was seen a few times. V gene TRBV4-3 combines with J gene TRBJ1-1; D is perhaps TRBD1 (6 bases). The germline V gene has CDR1 LGHNA and CDR2 YSLEER. This CDR3 contains 12 residues. V was shortened by 2 bases and J by 7 bases, with 8 bases between the two germline ends. The CDR3 nucleotides read TGCGCCAGCAGCCAACAGGGGCTTGAAGCTTTCTTT. As protein: CASSQQGLEAFF.

This clonotype was counted many times. This chain links TRBV10-3 with TRBJ2-7; the match to TRBD2 covers 8 bases. Germline V gene lookup returns CDR1 ENHRY and CDR2 SYGVKD. Trimming removed 6 bases from V and 3 bases from J; junction bases left unmatched: 10. The CDR3 loop spans 15 amino acids. In nucleotides, the CDR3 is TGTGCCATCAGGCCAAGCGGGAGCCAAAACTACGAGCAGTACGTC. Its protein product is CAIRPSGSQNYEQYV.

This clonotype was counted only a few times. The rearrangement uses TRBV29-1 and TRBJ1-5; TRBD1 might be the D (5 bases). Germline values: CDR1 SQVTM, CDR2 ANQGSEA. The length of the CDR3 is 13 residues. V was cut by 7 bases and J by 0 bases, with 10 bases left in between. Written as DNA, the CDR3 is TGCAGCGCCCGAGGGGCTAGCAATCAGCCCCAGCATTTT. Encoded protein: CSARGASNQPQHF.

This clonotype has at least ten counts. Here the CDR3 DNA reads TGTGCCAGCAGTTTGGCGGGTATAGGCAAAAACATTCAGTACTTC. It codes for CASSLAGIGKNIQYF. This chain links TRBV28 with TRBJ2-4; tentative D call: TRBD2 (5 bases). The CDR3 is made up of 15 amino acids. Germline V gene lookup returns CDR1 MDHEN and CDR2 SYDVKM. V lost 3 bases to trimming and J lost 3 bases, with 12 bases between them.

In this sample, this clonotype turned up many times. The CDR3 coding sequence is TGTGCCAGCGTCACCACCCTAGGAGAGACCCAGTACTTC. Protein: CASVTTLGETQYF. The chain employs TRBV7-2 and TRBJ2-5; no clear D gene. The germline V and J ends were trimmed by 8 bases and 4 bases, with 14 bases remaining between them. The CDR3 has 13 amino acids. Germline lookup yields CDR1 SGHTA and CDR2 FQGNSA.

This clonotype was seen more than once but under ten times. This sequence joins TRBV10-3 and TRBJ2-1, with 14 nucleotides matching TRBD2. Germline CDR1 reads ENHRY; CDR2 reads SYGVKD. This CDR3 region has 14 residues. V shed 11 bases, J shed 4 bases, and the junction held 4 bases outside the gene matches. CDR3 sequence (DNA): TGTGCCTCGACTAGCGGGAGGGGTTACAATGAGCAGTTCTTC. Protein product: CASTSGRGYNEQFF.

The sample holds many counts of this clonotype. The chain couples TRBV7-9 to TRBJ1-3; D unresolved. V lost 5 bases to trimming and J lost 0 bases, with 14 bases between them. In germline, CDR1 is SEHNR, CDR2 FQNEAQ (reference sequence). This CDR3 has 16 residues. The CDR3 DNA is TGTGCCAGCAGCGCCCGGACGGACGCCTCTGGAAACACCATATATTTT. Protein: CASSARTDASGNTIYF.

This clonotype has a count of ten or more. This chain uses TRBV7-2 with TRBJ2-7; 8 bases map to TRBD2. Germline V gene lookup returns CDR1 SGHTA and CDR2 FQGNSA. V dropped 0 bases and J dropped 4; count of bases not matched to a gene: 8. CDR3 length equals 16 residues. The CDR3 nucleotides read TGTGCCAGCAGCTTAGCTTTATCTAGCGGGTCGTACGAGCAGTACTTC. Translation: CASSLALSSGSYEQYF.

This sequence joins TRBV10-3 and TRBJ2-5, with 13 positions matching TRBD2. V shed 6 bases and J 0 bases; nucleotides not matched to a gene: 7. The germline V gene has CDR1 ENHRY and CDR2 SYGVKD. This CDR3 is built from 17 residues. The CDR3 DNA reads as TGTGCCATCAGGGCCGGGACTAGCGGGATAAACCAAGAGACCCAGTACTTC. Amino acid sequence: CAIRAGTSGINQETQYF.

This clonotype was detected a few times. This rearrangement joins TRBV19 to TRBJ2-1; TRBD2 agrees at 9 bases. This CDR3 has 14 residues. J was trimmed by 4 bases and V by 5 bases; bases with no gene match: 3. Germline CDR1 is LNHDA and CDR2 is SQIVND (reference sequence). CDR3 residues: CASSVGLAYNEQFF. The CDR3 bases are TGTGCCAGTAGTGTCGGACTAGCGTACAATGAGCAGTTCTTC.

V and J are TRBV6-2 or TRBV6-3 and TRBJ2-7, with D unresolved. Per germline, CDR1 MNHEY and CDR2 SVGEGT. The CDR3 has 14 residues. Trimming left V 6 bases short and J 2 bases short, with 14 bases between. The CDR3 loop reads CASSDGSPTYEQYV. The CDR3 nucleotides are TGTGCCAGCAGCGATGGTTCTCCCACCTACGAGCAGTACGTC.

At least ten counts were recorded for this clonotype. A junction boundary mismatches the germline segment, possibly from a read error. The J gene is TRBJ2-7, the V gene TRBV7-4; 10 nucleotides match TRBD2. Germline CDR1 reads SGHVT; CDR2 reads SQSDAQ. This CDR3 is built from 16 residues. The CDR3 here is CASTLDGTSASYEQYF. CDR3 nucleotide sequence: TGTGCCAGCACCTTAGACGGGACTAGCGCCTCCTACGAGCAGTACTTC.

This clonotype has a count of ten or more. V and J are TRBV29-1 and TRBJ1-1; 10 positions match TRBD1. The CDR3 has 15 residues. V trimming: 3 bases; J trimming: 5 bases; junction bases outside the gene matches: 9. Germline-derived CDR1 and CDR2 are SQVTM and ANQGSEA. CDR3 sequence: CSVEGTGAGRTEAFF. The CDR3 coding sequence is TGCAGCGTTGAGGGGACAGGGGCCGGGAGAACTGAAGCTTTCTTT. The whole variable domain, filled in from reference TRBV29-1 and TRBJ1-1, reads SAVISQKPSRDICQRGTSLTIQCQVDSQVTMMFWYRQQPGQSLTLIATANQGSEATYESGFVIDKFPISRPNLTFSTLTVSNMSPEDSSIYLCSVEGTGAGRTEAFFGQGTRLTVV.

There are a few counts of this clonotype. The chain combines TRBV27 with TRBJ1-5; D remains unclear. CDR3 size: 16 residues. Germline V lookup: CDR1 MNHEY, CDR2 SMNVEV (reference sequence). V was cut by 7 bases and J by 2 bases, with 18 bases left in between. This chain's CDR3 is CASKLLRGEGNQPQHF. The CDR3 bases are TGTGCCAGCAAATTGCTACGGGGAGAGGGCAATCAGCCCCAGCATTTT.

The rearrangement uses TRBV19 and TRBJ2-5; D perhaps matches TRBD2 (5 bases). Germline CDR1 and CDR2: LNHDA and SQIVND (reference sequence). The CDR3 length is 13 residues. Trimming removed 6 bases from V and 1 base from J, with 9 bases in between. The DNA of the CDR3 is TGTGCCAGTAGCCCGGGATTCCAAGAGACCCAGTACTTC. Translation: CASSPGFQETQYF.

J is TRBJ2-3 and V is TRBV7-2; D not resolved. Germline V gene lookup returns CDR1 SGHTA and CDR2 FQGNSA. CDR3 length equals 13 residues. With 3 bases removed from V and 3 bases from J, the gap between germline ends came to 7 bases. CDR3 loop: CASSFTQTDTQYF. For the CDR3, the DNA is TGTGCCAGCAGCTTTACTCAAACAGATACGCAGTATTTT.

The V gene is TRBV15, the J gene TRBJ2-7, with D tentatively TRBD1 (6 bases). V lost 5 bases and J lost 2, with 10 bases in between. The CDR3 is made up of 13 amino acids. Germline CDR1 is LNHNV and CDR2 is YYDKDF (reference sequence). This chain's CDR3 is CATSSGAAYEQYF. CDR3 bases: TGTGCCACCAGCTCAGGGGCGGCCTACGAGCAGTACTTC.

In its sample, this clonotype was seen a few times. The J gene is TRBJ2-7, the V gene TRBV12-3 or TRBV12-4; D is uncertain. Trimming pared 1 base from V and 6 bases from J, leaving 4 bases between. There are 11 residues in the CDR3. CDR3 in DNA: TGTGCCAGCAGTTTAGAAAGCGAGCAGTACTTC. Translating it yields CASSLESEQYF.

This clonotype has a count of ten or more. The V gene is TRBV28, the J gene TRBJ2-1; 7 nucleotides line up with TRBD2. This CDR3 is 16 amino acids long. Germline CDR1 is MDHEN and CDR2 is SYDVKM. The junction had 12 bases not matched to a gene; V was cut back by 1 base and J by 9 bases. The CDR3 loop reads CASSLSRTRDGPEQFF. The CDR3 DNA reads as TGTGCCAGCAGTTTATCCCGGACTAGAGACGGTCCTGAGCAGTTCTTC. Variable domain in full (rest from reference TRBV28 and TRBJ2-1): DVKVTQSSRYLVKRTGEKVFLECVQDMDHENMFWYRQDPGLGLRLIYFSYDVKMKEKGDIPEGYSVSREKKERFSLILESASTNQTSMYLCASSLSRTRDGPEQFFGPGTRLTVL.

The chain employs TRBV15 and TRBJ2-1; the D is unclear. Per the germline V gene, CDR1 is LNHNV and CDR2 is YYDKDF (reference sequence). Trimming left V 3 bases short and J 3 bases short, with 6 bases between. The CDR3 contains 13 residues. The CDR3 bases are TGTGCCACCAGCAGTACAATCTACAATGAGCAGTTCTTC. This codes for CATSSTIYNEQFF.

This clonotype showed up many times. The V call is TRBV7-9, the J call TRBJ1-2; 12 nucleotides line up with TRBD1. The CDR3 runs 17 residues. Germline V CDR1 and CDR2: SEHNR, FQNEAQ (reference sequence). The junction had 8 bases not matched to a gene; V was cut back by 4 bases and J by 2 bases. CDR3 amino acids: CASSSSGQGAMNYGYTF. The CDR3 coding sequence is TGTGCCAGCAGCTCCTCGGGACAGGGGGCGATGAACTATGGCTACACCTTC.

This clonotype was counted at least ten times. A read error may account for a junction end that differs from germline. The CDR3 protein is CASSQDGGPEAFF. The DNA of the CDR3 is TGCGCCAGCAGCCAAGATGGGGGGCCGGAAGCCTTCTTT. This rearrangement joins TRBV4-1 to TRBJ1-1; tentatively, D is TRBD1 (6 bases). Germline CDR1 is MGHRA and CDR2 is YSYEKL. This CDR3 spans 13 amino acids.

This clonotype was seen ten or more times. The chain employs TRBV7-2 and TRBJ2-7, with TRBD2 matching over 8 bases. V lost 5 bases to trimming and J lost 2 bases; unmatched junction nucleotides: 5. This CDR3 has 14 residues. In germline, CDR1 is SGHTA, CDR2 FQGNSA. In nucleotides, the CDR3 is TGTGCCAGCAGCCGTAGCGGGACGGCCTACGAGCAGTACTTC. This codes for CASSRSGTAYEQYF.